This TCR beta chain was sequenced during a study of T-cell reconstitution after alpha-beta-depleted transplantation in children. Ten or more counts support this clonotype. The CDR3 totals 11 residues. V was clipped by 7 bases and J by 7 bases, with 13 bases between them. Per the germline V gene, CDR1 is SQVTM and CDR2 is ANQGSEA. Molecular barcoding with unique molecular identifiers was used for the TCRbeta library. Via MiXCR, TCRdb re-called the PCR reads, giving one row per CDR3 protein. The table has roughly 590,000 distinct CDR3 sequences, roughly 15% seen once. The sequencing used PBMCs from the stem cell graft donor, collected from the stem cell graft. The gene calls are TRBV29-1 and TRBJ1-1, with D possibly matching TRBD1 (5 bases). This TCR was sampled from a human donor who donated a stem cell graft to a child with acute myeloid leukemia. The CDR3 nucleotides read TGCAGCGCCTTCAGGGATTTTGAAGCTTTCTTT. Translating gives CSAFRDFEAFF.